This entry lists 21 T cell receptor beta chains sequenced from one sample in a study of T cells in Graves' hyperthyroidism and ophthalmopathy. Template material for amplifying TCR beta CDR3 regions consisted of RNA transcripts. In the first-round RT-PCR of the TCR CDR3, the HTBI primer set was used. Using its own MiXCR run on the multiplex PCR reads, TCRdb lists one record per CDR3 protein. Of hundreds of thousands of distinct CDR3 sequences listed, about 14% were seen once; the top ten hold roughly 10%. What was sequenced was blood. The origin of the receptors is a woman aged 18 to 35 with Graves' hyperthyroidism.

The chain joins TRBV7-3 to TRBJ2-1; 7 bases are a match to TRBD2. In germline, CDR1 is SGHTA, CDR2 FQGTGA. After removal of 0 bases from V and 2 bases from J, the junction contained 4 bases not matched to a gene. The CDR3 is made up of 16 amino acids. The CDR3 DNA reads TGTGCCAGCAGCTTAACAGGCGGGACTACCTACAATGAGCAGTTCTTC. This sequence encodes CASSLTGGTTYNEQFF.

V and J are TRBV20-1 and TRBJ2-7; 11 nucleotides align to TRBD2. This CDR3 has 14 amino acids. The trim removed 0 bases at V and 4 bases at J, leaving 2 bases unmatched. Germline CDR1 and CDR2: DFQATT and SNEGSKA (reference sequence). CDR3 sequence: CSAREGLAEYEQYF. DNA of the CDR3: TGCAGTGCTAGAGAGGGACTAGCGGAATACGAGCAGTACTTC.

This clonotype was picked up many times. The CDR3 DNA reads TGCGCCAGCAGCTCCCGGGGGACGGTCACCTACGAGCAGTACTTC. Amino acid sequence: CASSSRGTVTYEQYF. The chain joins TRBV5-1 to TRBJ2-7; possible D gene TRBD2, 6 bases. The CDR3 length is 15 residues. Deletions cut 3 bases from V and 2 bases from J, with 15 bases between. Germline CDR1 reads SGHRS; CDR2 reads YFSETQ.

The sample holds a few counts of this clonotype. The genes are TRBV4-1 and TRBJ2-7; 7 bases agree with TRBD1. The CDR3 has 17 amino acids. In germline, CDR1 is MGHRA, CDR2 YSYEKL. Trimming removed 3 bases from V and 2 bases from J; junction bases left unmatched: 13. CDR3 residues: CASSHYPGTARTYEQYF. In DNA, the CDR3 is TGCGCCAGCAGCCACTATCCCGGGACAGCCCGAACCTACGAGCAGTACTTC.

The rearrangement uses TRBV10-3 and TRBJ2-1; D might be TRBD2 (6 bases). Germline assignment: CDR1 ENHRY and CDR2 SYGVKD. The CDR3 has 15 residues. V was cut by 3 bases and J by 0 bases, with 9 bases left in between. CDR3 protein: CAISERGSSYNEQFF. Here the CDR3 DNA reads TGTGCCATCAGTGAACGGGGGAGCTCCTACAATGAGCAGTTCTTC.

This clonotype was observed at least ten times. DNA for the CDR3: TGTGCCAGCAGTGACCATTGGGACAGGGACTACGAGCAGTACTTC. It encodes CASSDHWDRDYEQYF. The chain recombines TRBV2 with TRBJ2-7; 9 positions match TRBD1. The trim removed 3 bases at V and 3 bases at J, leaving 6 bases unmatched. This CDR3 has 15 amino acids. Germline lookup yields CDR1 SNHLY and CDR2 FYNNEI.

This clonotype appeared a few times. The gene calls are TRBV9 and TRBJ1-1, with 7 bases lining up with TRBD1. V gave up 3 bases and J gave up 4 bases; unmatched junction bases: 12. This CDR3 is 16 amino acids long. CDR1 and CDR2 (germline): SGDLS, YYNGEE. DNA for the CDR3: TGTGCCAGCAGCGCGTACAGGGGCGGGGGTGGCACTGAAGCTTTCTTT. Amino acid sequence: CASSAYRGGGGTEAFF.

This clonotype was seen ten or more times. The rearrangement uses TRBV28 and TRBJ1-2; TRBD1 matches 7 bases. Unmatched junction bases numbered 17, after V lost 4 bases and J lost 3 bases. Germline assignment: CDR1 MDHEN and CDR2 SYDVKM. This CDR3 region has 18 residues. DNA for the CDR3: TGTGCCAGCAGTTCCCCCGGTGCAGGGGGTTGGATCCACTATGGCTACACCTTC. It yields the protein CASSSPGAGGWIHYGYTF.

This chain links TRBV7-9 with TRBJ2-2, with TRBD2 matching 7 bases. The CDR3 sequence is 15 residues long. Germline CDR1 is SEHNR and CDR2 is FQNEAQ (reference sequence). V shed 4 bases, J shed 4 bases, and the junction held 6 bases outside the gene matches. DNA for the CDR3: TGTGCCAGCAGCTCCGGACTAGTTCTCACCGGGGAGCTGTTTTTT. This translates into CASSSGLVLTGELFF.

The chain joins TRBV12-3 or TRBV12-4 to TRBJ2-1; 8 bases align to TRBD2. The CDR3 covers 16 residues. The V gene end was trimmed by 4 bases and the J gene end by 4 bases; junction bases not matched to a gene: 9. The CDR3 loop is CASSSGGRYQYNEQFF. As DNA, the CDR3 is TGTGCCAGCAGTTCGGGAGGGAGGTACCAATACAATGAGCAGTTCTTC.

This clonotype has at least ten counts. The rearrangement uses TRBV20-1 and TRBJ2-1; 9 bases map to TRBD2. After removal of 0 bases from V and 7 bases from J, the junction contained 7 bases not matched to a gene. This CDR3 has 15 residues. Germline CDR1 DFQATT, CDR2 SNEGSKA (reference sequence). CDR3 DNA: TGCAGTGCTAGAGAGGCGGGAGGGCCGGGGAATGAGCAGTTCTTC. Its translation: CSAREAGGPGNEQFF.

This clonotype has at least ten counts. The chain has TRBV28 and TRBJ2-3; D is unclear. CDR1 and CDR2 from the germline V gene are MDHEN and SYDVKM. Trimming pared 2 bases from V and 4 bases from J, leaving 4 bases between. CDR3 length: 12 residues. DNA for the CDR3: TGTGCCAGCAGTTTAGATCCAGATACGCAGTATTTT. It yields the protein CASSLDPDTQYF. The variable domain in full, with the rest retrieved from reference TRBV28 and TRBJ2-3, is DVKVTQSSRYLVKRTGEKVFLECVQDMDHENMFWYRQDPGLGLRLIYFSYDVKMKEKGDIPEGYSVSREKKERFSLILESASTNQTSMYLCASSLDPDTQYFGPGTRLTVL.

This clonotype was recorded a few times. The V gene is TRBV7-9, the J gene TRBJ1-4, with D unclear. This CDR3 contains 14 residues. From germline, CDR1 is SEHNR and CDR2 FQNEAQ (reference sequence). V was trimmed by 5 bases and J by 3 bases, leaving 10 bases between them. The CDR3 coding sequence is TGTGCCAGCAGCCACCCGACATCTAATGAAAAACTGTTTTTT. It encodes CASSHPTSNEKLFF.

In its sample, this clonotype was seen many times. The V call is TRBV11-2, the J call TRBJ2-7, with 9 bases lining up with TRBD2. CDR1 is SGHAT and CDR2 is FQNNGV in the germline V gene. V lost 5 bases, J lost 3 bases, and 5 bases stayed unmatched. CDR3 length equals 14 residues. CDR3 DNA sequence: TGTGCCAGCAGCGTTAGCGGGAGCAACTACGAGCAGTACTTC. Its translation: CASSVSGSNYEQYF.

In this sample, this clonotype turned up many times. The rearrangement uses TRBV7-2 and TRBJ2-1; tentatively, D is TRBD1 (5 bases). The CDR3 runs to 15 residues. V was shortened by 1 base and J by 3 bases, with 10 bases between the two germline ends. Germline loops: CDR1 SGHTA, CDR2 FQGNSA. CDR3 DNA: TGTGCCAGCAGCTTAGGTCAGGGCGGCTACAATGAGCAGTTCTTC. Amino acids: CASSLGQGGYNEQFF.

This clonotype was detected many times. The rearrangement joins TRBV20-1 to TRBJ1-1, with TRBD1 matching over 7 bases. Losses at the gene ends were 5 bases for V and 1 base for J; bases not matched to a gene: 1. Germline V gene lookup returns CDR1 DFQATT and CDR2 SNEGSKA (reference sequence). CDR3 size: 12 residues. The CDR3 nucleotides are TGCAGTGCTTGGACAGGGAACACTGAAGCTTTCTTT. Its protein product is CSAWTGNTEAFF.

The gene calls are TRBV6-1 and TRBJ1-3; D possibly corresponds to TRBD1 (6 bases). Germline V gene sequence: CDR1 MNHNS, CDR2 SASEGT. The V end was cut by 10 bases, the J end by 0 bases, with 22 bases between. The CDR3 has 17 residues. CDR3 coding DNA: TGTGCCACTTCCCCGGCCGGGGGCCGAAGCTCTGGAAACACCATATATTTT. Translation: CATSPAGGRSSGNTIYF.

This clonotype has a handful of counts. A read error may account for a junction end that differs from germline. The chain carries TRBV29-1 and TRBJ2-1; D may be TRBD1 or TRBD2 (5 bases each). CDR1 is SQVTM and CDR2 is ANQGSEA in the germline V gene. The CDR3 length is 13 residues. CDR3 in DNA: TGCGGCGTTACTACCTGGGGGTACAATGAGCAGTTCTTC. Translating gives CGVTTWGYNEQFF.

The rearrangement joins TRBV6-5 to TRBJ1-5, with TRBD1 as a possible D gene (6 bases). This CDR3 has 15 amino acids. Looked up from germline, CDR1 is MNHEY and CDR2 is SVGAGI. V was cut by 2 bases and J by 5 bases, with 13 bases left in between. CDR3 loop: CASSYSSRGHQPQHF. The DNA of the CDR3 is TGTGCCAGCAGTTACAGTTCCCGGGGGCATCAGCCCCAGCATTTT.

This clonotype was counted at least ten times. The CDR3 DNA reads as TGTGCCAGCTCACCTGGCGGGAGTTTCACAGATACGCAGTATTTT. This translates into CASSPGGSFTDTQYF. This chain links TRBV18 with TRBJ2-3, with 7 bases lining up with TRBD2. V dropped 3 bases and J dropped 2; count of bases not matched to a gene: 5. The length of the CDR3 is 15 residues. Germline V CDR1 and CDR2: KGHSH, LQKENI.

The chain recombines TRBV9 with TRBJ2-1; no firm D call. Between the trimmed V and J ends, which lost 4 bases and 3 bases, there was a span of 14 bases. CDR3 length: 15 amino acids. The germline V gene encodes CDR1 SGDLS and CDR2 YYNGEE. The CDR3 region has the DNA TGTGCCAGCAGCAAGGCCGTAGGGAACTACAATGAGCAGTTCTTC. Translated, it gives CASSKAVGNYNEQFF.